This passage covers 29 T cell receptor beta chains from one sample sequenced in a study of blood T cell repertoires in COVID-19. Profiling relied on immunoSEQ multiplex PCR, and the TCRdb table lists in-frame clones only, not all of them. The repertoire holds around 150,000 clones, with 70% to 80% as singletons. Material: peripheral blood. Receptors were obtained from a woman aged 50 to 65 with active or convalescent COVID-19.

The J gene is TRBJ1-2, the V gene TRBV6-5; D possibly corresponds to TRBD1 (6 bases). V lost 7 bases and J lost 2, with 14 bases in between. CDR1 and CDR2 (germline): MNHEY, SVGAGI. The CDR3 is 14 amino acids. CDR3 bases: TGTGCCAGCACCCGAAGGGGGGGGAACTATGGCTACACCTTC. Its translation is CASTRRGGNYGYTF.

Turning to this clone: Other DNA sequences from this sample encode an identical CDR3 as well. The chain recombines TRBV7-9 with TRBJ2-3, with 9 bases identical to TRBD1. The J segment lost 6 bases and the V segment lost 1 base, leaving 2 bases of the junction unmatched. The CDR3 totals 14 residues. CDR1 SEHNR and CDR2 FQNEAQ come from the germline V gene (reference sequence). The CDR3 spells CASSLGQGVDTQYF. The CDR3 bases are TGTGCCAGCAGCTTAGGACAGGGGGTTGATACGCAGTATTTT.

The rearrangement joins TRBV20-1 to TRBJ2-5; D unclear. The germline V gene encodes CDR1 DFQATT and CDR2 SNEGSKA (reference sequence). Trimming removed 6 bases from V and 2 bases from J, with 4 bases in between. The length of the CDR3 is 10 residues. The CDR3 here is CSARQETQYF. The CDR3 DNA sequence: TGCAGTGCCCGTCAAGAGACCCAGTACTTC.

This rearrangement joins TRBV19 to TRBJ2-3, with 7 bases matching TRBD2. The CDR3 contains 14 residues. Germline-derived CDR1 and CDR2 are LNHDA and SQIVND (reference sequence). With V trimmed by 6 bases and J by 2 bases, 5 bases remained unmatched. DNA of the CDR3: TGTGCCAGTAGGGGGGAGGGGAACACAGATACGCAGTATTTT. It yields the protein CASRGEGNTDTQYF.

This clone was observed a few times. The V and J genes are TRBV9 and TRBJ1-1, with a tentative D call TRBD1 (6 bases). This CDR3 has 13 residues. Per germline, CDR1 SGDLS and CDR2 YYNGEE. V was cut by 2 bases and J by 8 bases, with 13 bases left in between. The CDR3 loop is CASSVTGTREAFF. Written as DNA, the CDR3 is TGTGCCAGCAGCGTCACCGGGACAAGGGAAGCTTTCTTT.

This rearrangement joins TRBV7-8 to TRBJ2-7, with 10 nucleotides matching TRBD1. The CDR3 consists of 15 residues. V was pared by 5 bases and J by 2 bases, with 6 bases of the junction left unmatched. Germline V lookup: CDR1 SGHVS, CDR2 FQNEAQ. CDR3 sequence (DNA): TGTGCCAGCAGCGCCACCGGGACAGGGGCCTACGAGCAGTACTTC. It is translated as CASSATGTGAYEQYF.

The chain recombines TRBV7-2 with TRBJ1-5; 7 bases fit TRBD1. Per germline, CDR1 SGHTA and CDR2 FQGNSA. Trimming cost V 2 bases and J 3 bases; bases outside gene matches: 4. This CDR3 is 15 amino acids long. The CDR3 DNA sequence: TGTGCCAGCAGCTTACACGGGACAGTCAATCAGCCCCAGCATTTT. Amino acids: CASSLHGTVNQPQHF. Full variable domain (missing parts from reference TRBV7-2 and TRBJ1-5): GAGVSQSPSNKVTEKGKDVELRCDPISGHTALYWYRQSLGQGLEFLIYFQGNSAPDKSGLPSDRFSAERTGGSVSTLTIQRTQQEDSAVYLCASSLHGTVNQPQHFGDGTRLSIL.

The rearrangement links TRBV5-8 to TRBJ2-2, with 8 nucleotides matching TRBD2. The CDR3 consists of 16 residues. The germline gives CDR1 SGHTS, CDR2 YDEGEE. V shed 4 bases, J shed 7 bases, and the junction held 12 bases outside the gene matches. As DNA, the CDR3 is TGTGCCAGCAGCCCCAAGGGCGGGGGGCGTATCGGGGAGCTGTTTTTT. Translating it yields CASSPKGGGRIGELFF.

There are a few counts of this clone. The CDR3 DNA follows: TGTGCCAGCTCACCCAACACAGGGGTTACTGAAGCTTTCTTT. It codes for CASSPNTGVTEAFF. V usage is TRBV18 and J usage is TRBJ1-1, with 7 bases fitting TRBD1. Per germline, CDR1 KGHSH and CDR2 LQKENI. Trimming at V came to 3 bases and at J to 5 bases, leaving 6 bases not matched to a gene. The CDR3 sequence is 14 residues long.

In its sample, this clone was seen a few times. This chain joins TRBV11-3 and TRBJ2-7; D is ambiguous. Trimming took 1 base from V and 0 from J, leaving 10 bases between them. CDR1 SGHNT and CDR2 YENEEA come from the germline V gene. There are 15 residues in the CDR3. CDR3 region: CASSLGAETSYEQYF. In DNA form, the CDR3 reads TGTGCCAGCAGCTTAGGAGCCGAAACCTCCTACGAGCAGTACTTC.

V and J are TRBV18 and TRBJ1-5; TRBD1 agrees at 7 bases. Germline V gives CDR1 KGHSH, CDR2 LQKENI. Germline trimming cut 1 base from V and 7 bases from J; bases unmatched to any gene: 7. The CDR3 has 15 amino acids. The CDR3 bases are TGTGCCAGCTCACCACAAACAGGGGTGGCACAGCCCCAGCATTTT. It is translated as CASSPQTGVAQPQHF.

This clone was observed a handful of times. The genes are TRBV2 and TRBJ2-3; maybe TRBD2 (5 bases). Deletions cut 6 bases from V and 2 bases from J, with 9 bases between. The CDR3 sequence is 13 residues long. CDR1 and CDR2 from the germline V gene are SNHLY and FYNNEI. Written as DNA, the CDR3 is TGTGCCAGCAGGGACTTCTACACAGATACGCAGTATTTT. This translates into CASRDFYTDTQYF.

The rearrangement uses TRBV19 and TRBJ1-5; the D is unclear. The ends were cut back, 5 bases at V and 3 bases at J, with 11 bases in the middle. Per the germline V gene, CDR1 is LNHDA and CDR2 is SQIVND (reference sequence). The length of the CDR3 is 14 residues. In nucleotides, the CDR3 is TGTGCCAGTAGTGCGGGGTTCTCCAATCAGCCCCAGCATTTT. Encoded protein: CASSAGFSNQPQHF.

The V gene is TRBV29-1, the J gene TRBJ1-2; perhaps TRBD1 as D (5 bases). The CDR3 has 11 amino acids. Germline assignment: CDR1 SQVTM and CDR2 ANQGSEA. V was cut by 4 bases and J by 2 bases, with 5 bases left in between. The CDR3, as DNA: TGCAGCGTTGGACAGAACTATGGCTACACCTTC. Encoded protein: CSVGQNYGYTF.

The genes are TRBV7-8 and TRBJ2-7, with TRBD1 matching 7 bases. Unmatched junction bases numbered 11, after V lost 6 bases and J lost 6 bases. CDR3 length equals 14 residues. Germline assignment: CDR1 SGHVS and CDR2 FQNEAQ. The CDR3 is CASRLAGGSPEQYF. The DNA for the CDR3 is TGTGCCAGCAGGCTAGCAGGGGGTTCCCCCGAGCAGTACTTC. Full variable domain (rest looked up from reference TRBV7-8 and TRBJ2-7): GAGVSQSPRYKVAKRGQDVALRCDPISGHVSLFWYQQALGQGPEFLTYFQNEAQLDKSGLPSDRFFAERPEGSVSTLKIQRTQQEDSAVYLCASRLAGGSPEQYFGPGTRLTVT.

A note on this clone: This sequence may be a read error, since a much larger clone differs from it by one base. V gene TRBV7-2 combines with J gene TRBJ2-2; TRBD1 might be the D (5 bases). Trimming took 5 bases from V and 0 from J, leaving 7 bases between them. Germline V gene lookup returns CDR1 SGHTA and CDR2 FQGNSA. The CDR3 is 14 residues long. CDR3 protein: CASSLTANTGELFF. CDR3 in DNA: TGTGCCAGCAGCCTGACAGCGAACACCGGGGAGCTGTTTTTT.

CDR3 amino acids: CASRTSASTDTQYF. CDR3 DNA: TGTGCCAGCAGGACAAGTGCTAGCACAGATACGCAGTATTTT. This chain joins TRBV27 and TRBJ2-3; no reliable D call. V lost 6 bases, J lost 0 bases, and 10 bases lay in between. Per germline, CDR1 MNHEY and CDR2 SMNVEV (reference sequence). This CDR3 spans 14 amino acids.

V gene TRBV2 combines with J gene TRBJ1-1; tentatively, D is TRBD1 (5 bases). The CDR3 extends over 14 amino acids. The germline V and J ends were trimmed by 8 bases and 4 bases, with 17 bases remaining between them. Germline assignment: CDR1 SNHLY and CDR2 FYNNEI. In nucleotides, the CDR3 is TGTGCCAGCGTGGGGGGAGGATGGGGCACTGAAGCTTTCTTT. It codes for CASVGGGWGTEAFF.

The chain couples TRBV29-1 to TRBJ1-2; D not resolved. Trimming left V 7 bases short and J 8 bases short, with 23 bases between. This CDR3 contains 14 residues. Looked up from germline, CDR1 is SQVTM and CDR2 is ANQGSEA. CDR3 nucleotide sequence: TGCAGCGCGGAATCGGCCTCATCTAGTGAGGGCTACACCTTC. This translates into CSAESASSSEGYTF.

As concerns this clone: Other nucleotide sequences in the sample specify the same CDR3. The CDR3 loop reads CASSKGQQEKLFF. The CDR3 DNA reads TGTGCCAGTAGTAAGGGACAGCAAGAAAAACTGTTTTTT. The chain is built from TRBV19 and TRBJ1-4; TRBD1 aligns across 7 bases. From germline, CDR1 is LNHDA and CDR2 SQIVND (reference sequence). Germline trimming cut 4 bases from V and 8 bases from J; bases unmatched to any gene: 4. The CDR3 has 13 amino acids.

This clone was counted once. The chain couples TRBV10-3 to TRBJ1-6; no firm D call. The ends were cut back, 8 bases at V and 10 bases at J, with 9 bases in the middle. The CDR3 sequence is 11 residues long. Germline CDR1 ENHRY, CDR2 SYGVKD. CDR3 residues: CAIPTESPLHF. CDR3 DNA: TGTGCCATCCCAACAGAATCACCCCTCCACTTT.

This CDR3 is CATSRGWASGGDSYNEQFF. DNA for the CDR3: TGTGCCACCAGCAGAGGGTGGGCTAGCGGGGGCGATTCCTACAATGAGCAGTTCTTC. The chain has TRBV15 and TRBJ2-1, with 10 positions matching TRBD2. Germline CDR1 reads LNHNV; CDR2 reads YYDKDF (reference sequence). The CDR3 sequence is 19 residues long. V lost 1 base and J lost 1; bases outside the gene matches: 10. Full variable domain (rest looked up from reference TRBV15 and TRBJ2-1): DAMVIQNPRYQVTQFGKPVTLSCSQTLNHNVMYWYQQKSSQAPKLLFHYYDKDFNNEADTPDNFQSRRPNTSFCFLDIRSPGLGDTAMYLCATSRGWASGGDSYNEQFFGPGTRLTVL.

The rearrangement links TRBV6-5 to TRBJ1-6, with D possibly being TRBD1 (5 bases). This CDR3 has 15 amino acids. V lost 8 bases and J lost 0, with 11 bases in between. Germline V gene data show CDR1 as MNHEY and CDR2 as SVGAGI. CDR3 nucleotides: TGTGCCAGCCTCCGACAGATCTCCTATAATTCACCCCTCCACTTT. Translation: CASLRQISYNSPLHF.

As regards this clone: One end of the junction is discordant with germline, which a read error may explain. V is TRBV7-3 and J is TRBJ2-2, with 7 bases matching TRBD1. CDR3 size: 16 residues. The germline V gene encodes CDR1 SGHTA and CDR2 FQGTGA. CDR3 DNA: TGTGCCAGCAGCTTAACTGCCAGGGGGAACGCCGGGGAGCTGTTTTTT. Translating gives CASSLTARGNAGELFF. The whole variable domain, filled in from reference TRBV7-3 and TRBJ2-2, reads GAGVSQTPSNKVTEKGKYVELRCDPISGHTALYWYRQSLGQGPEFLIYFQGTGAADDSGLPNDRFFAVRPEGSVSTLKIQRTERGDSAVYLCASSLTARGNAGELFFGEGSRLTVL.

This clone has only one observation. This chain joins TRBV6-1 and TRBJ2-5, with 10 bases lining up with TRBD2. Germline values: CDR1 MNHNS, CDR2 SASEGT. After removal of 1 base from V and 4 bases from J, the junction contained 6 bases not matched to a gene. The CDR3 totals 16 residues. In DNA form, the CDR3 reads TGTGCCAGCAGTGAAGTATCTTTAGCGGGAGGAGAGACCCAGTACTTC. Encoded protein: CASSEVSLAGGETQYF.

This chain connects TRBV19 to TRBJ2-1, with a possible D match to TRBD1 (9 bases). In germline, CDR1 is LNHDA, CDR2 SQIVND (reference sequence). Between the trimmed V and J ends, which lost 6 bases and 3 bases, there was a span of 15 bases. The CDR3 is 15 residues long. CDR3 residues: CASSRGGQGYNEQFF. The CDR3 DNA reads as TGTGCCAGTAGCCGGGGGGGACAGGGCTACAATGAGCAGTTCTTC.

This sequence joins TRBV6-5 and TRBJ2-1; 11 nucleotides match TRBD2. V lost 10 bases, J lost 3 bases, and 5 bases stayed unmatched. Germline V gene data show CDR1 as MNHEY and CDR2 as SVGAGI. This CDR3 has 14 amino acids. CDR3 bases: TGTGCCATCCTTAGCGGGGGGGGCTACAATGAGCAGTTCTTC. Protein product: CAILSGGGYNEQFF.

This chain links TRBV20-1 with TRBJ1-2; no reliable D call. The CDR3 sequence is 12 residues long. The germline V and J ends were trimmed by 3 bases and 2 bases, with 7 bases remaining between them. Germline CDR1 and CDR2: DFQATT and SNEGSKA (reference sequence). The CDR3: CSASDLNYGYTF. CDR3 coding DNA: TGCAGTGCTAGTGACCTAAACTATGGCTACACCTTC.

This clone occurred a few times. V gene TRBV19 combines with J gene TRBJ1-2; 7 positions match TRBD1. Per the germline V gene, CDR1 is LNHDA and CDR2 is SQIVND (reference sequence). V shed 5 bases and J 9 bases; nucleotides not matched to a gene: 15. CDR3 length: 15 residues. CDR3: CASSFGGQSVDRYTF. CDR3 DNA sequence: TGTGCCAGTAGTTTCGGGGGACAGAGCGTGGATCGCTACACCTTC.